This passage covers 26 T cell receptor beta chains from one sample sequenced in a study of T cells in Graves' hyperthyroidism and ophthalmopathy (dated by TCRdb to about 2019). The library was made by multiplex PCR. The sequencer listed for this sample is Illumina HiSeq 2000. TCR beta CDR3 regions were amplified from RNA transcripts. For the first round of RT-PCR on the TCR CDR3, the HTBI primer set was used together with the Qiagen OneStep RT-PCR kit. Using fastp at Q25 and MiXCR, TCRdb reprocessed the public reads and kept productive beta chains. Every entry covers one CDR3 protein and lists the most common genes and DNA from its rows. The sample contains 500,000 to 650,000 distinct CDR3 sequences, 14% of them found a single time. Together, the top ten hold 11% to 15% of the sample. Input material: blood. The receptors shown here come from a woman in her thirties or forties with Graves' hyperthyroidism.

This clonotype has a count of ten or more. In nucleotides, the CDR3 is TGTGCCAGCAGCTCGGGACAGGGGACCTACGAGCAGTACTTC. Protein product: CASSSGQGTYEQYF. The chain carries TRBV11-3 and TRBJ2-7; 10 bases line up with TRBD1. Trimming at V came to 4 bases and at J to 2 bases, leaving 2 bases not matched to a gene. Germline assignment: CDR1 SGHNT and CDR2 YENEEA. The CDR3 loop spans 14 amino acids.

The chain joins TRBV9 to TRBJ2-7; weak D call: TRBD1 (6 bases). This CDR3 region has 14 residues. The germline V and J ends were trimmed by 3 bases and 6 bases, with 16 bases remaining between them. The germline CDR1 and CDR2 sequences are SGDLS and YYNGEE. CDR3 DNA sequence: TGTGCCAGCAGCGAACTCGCCGCAGGGGTCGAGCAGTACTTC. Protein: CASSELAAGVEQYF.

This clonotype showed up many times. The CDR3 spells CSARRPGQGRTEAFF. DNA of the CDR3: TGCAGTGCTAGACGACCGGGACAGGGTCGCACTGAAGCTTTCTTT. The V call is TRBV20-1, the J call TRBJ1-1; 9 bases map to TRBD1. This CDR3 has 15 amino acids. CDR1 and CDR2 from the germline V gene are DFQATT and SNEGSKA (reference sequence). J gave up 4 bases and V 2 bases, and 8 bases lay outside the gene matches.

This clonotype was counted at least ten times. This chain uses TRBV12-5 with TRBJ2-1; D call uncertain. CDR3 size: 11 residues. V was cut by 6 bases and J by 5 bases, with 5 bases left in between. Germline V CDR1 and CDR2: LGHNT, FRNRAP. In nucleotides, the CDR3 is TGTGCTAGTGGATGGGACAATGAGCAGTTCTTC. Its translation: CASGWDNEQFF.

A word on this clonotype: Just one base apart from a much larger clone, this may be a read error. V gene TRBV18 combines with J gene TRBJ2-3; possible D gene TRBD1, 6 bases. The CDR3 has 16 amino acids. Per germline, CDR1 KGHSH and CDR2 LQKENI. CDR3: CSSSPRRTGITDTQYF. The CDR3, as DNA: TGTTCCAGCTCACCTCGCAGAACAGGGATCACAGATACGCAGTATTTT. The full variable domain, completed using reference TRBV18 and TRBJ2-3, is NAGVMQNPRHLVRRRGQEARLRCSPMKGHSHVYWYRQLPEEGLKFMVYLQKENIIDESGMPKERFSAEFPKEGPSILRIQQVVRGDSAAYFCSSSPRRTGITDTQYFGPGTRLTVL.

This clonotype was seen more than once but under ten times. V is TRBV29-1 and J is TRBJ1-1, with unresolved D. V lost 4 bases and J lost 0, with 12 bases in between. Germline loops: CDR1 SQVTM, CDR2 ANQGSEA. This CDR3 contains 14 residues. CDR3 sequence (DNA): TGCAGCGTTGGTCGGGAGGCCTTGAACACTGAAGCTTTCTTT. This sequence encodes CSVGREALNTEAFF.

This clonotype was picked up many times. The chain has TRBV30 and TRBJ2-5; 7 bases agree with TRBD1. There are 12 residues in the CDR3. V shed 6 bases, J shed 2 bases, and the junction held 3 bases outside the gene matches. Germline CDR1 is GTSNPN and CDR2 is SVGIG (reference sequence). CDR3 sequence (DNA): TGTGCCTGCGACAGGGAACAAGAGACCCAGTACTTC. Protein: CACDREQETQYF.

Only one count was recorded for this clonotype. The chain has TRBV10-3 and TRBJ1-2; TRBD1 is a possible D gene (6 bases). Germline lookup yields CDR1 ENHRY and CDR2 SYGVKD. This CDR3 has 13 amino acids. The V gene lost 8 bases and the J gene lost 3 bases, with 13 bases spanning the gap. CDR3 in DNA: TGTGCCATCGGGGGCAGGTCTGACTATGGCTACACCTTC. Residues: CAIGGRSDYGYTF.

This clonotype has a count of ten or more. The genes are TRBV11-2 and TRBJ1-1; D is ambiguous. Germline CDR1 reads SGHAT; CDR2 reads FQNNGV. Trimming shortened V by 1 base and J by 2 bases, and 14 bases separated the two germline ends. This CDR3 region has 16 residues. CDR3 bases: TGTGCCAGCAGCTTAGGAGTAGTAGGCAGAAACACTGAAGCTTTCTTT. Translation gives CASSLGVVGRNTEAFF.

This clonotype was observed at least ten times. The genes are TRBV9 and TRBJ2-5; 8 positions match TRBD1. The germline V gene has CDR1 SGDLS and CDR2 YYNGEE. This CDR3 is built from 16 residues. With 4 bases clipped from V and 2 bases from J, the junction kept 10 bases outside the gene matches. This CDR3 is CASSRLQGAAQETQYF. CDR3 coding DNA: TGTGCCAGCAGCCGACTCCAGGGGGCGGCTCAAGAGACCCAGTACTTC.

A few counts support this clonotype. The gene calls are TRBV7-2 and TRBJ2-7, with 8 bases fitting TRBD2. Germline V gene lookup returns CDR1 SGHTA and CDR2 FQGNSA. CDR3 length: 17 residues. V trimming: 0 bases; J trimming: 3 bases; junction bases outside the gene matches: 10. CDR3 residues: CASSLAEGGRLSYEQYF. The CDR3 region has the DNA TGTGCCAGCAGCTTAGCGGAAGGCGGGAGGCTCAGCTACGAGCAGTACTTC. Complete variable domain (other parts from reference TRBV7-2 and TRBJ2-7): GAGVSQSPSNKVTEKGKDVELRCDPISGHTALYWYRQSLGQGLEFLIYFQGNSAPDKSGLPSDRFSAERTGGSVSTLTIQRTQQEDSAVYLCASSLAEGGRLSYEQYFGPGTRLTVT.

This clonotype showed up many times. V usage is TRBV5-1 and J usage is TRBJ2-1, with D possibly being TRBD2 (6 bases). Trimming removed 4 bases from V and 5 bases from J, with 16 bases in between. The CDR3 contains 15 residues. In germline, CDR1 is SGHRS, CDR2 YFSETQ. The CDR3 loop is CASSNARDLNNEQFF. CDR3 sequence (DNA): TGCGCCAGCAGCAACGCCCGGGACTTAAACAATGAGCAGTTCTTC.

The sample holds many counts of this clonotype. The chain is built from TRBV7-9 and TRBJ2-5; 12 bases align to TRBD2. The ends lost 3 bases at V and 4 bases at J; junction bases unmatched: 6. The V gene's germline CDR1 is SEHNR and CDR2 FQNEAQ (reference sequence). The CDR3 runs to 16 residues. The CDR3 sequence: CASSFPSGRGGETQYF. CDR3 bases: TGTGCCAGCAGCTTCCCTAGCGGGAGGGGAGGAGAGACCCAGTACTTC.

Many counts were recorded for this clonotype. The rearrangement joins TRBV3-1 to TRBJ1-1; TRBD1 might be the D (6 bases). The V end lost 5 bases, the J end lost 4 bases, and 11 bases lay between the germline ends. The CDR3 covers 13 residues. The germline CDR1 and CDR2 sequences are LGHDT and YNNKEL (reference sequence). The CDR3 DNA is TGTGCCAGCAGCGACAGGTTGGCCACTGAAGCTTTCTTT. Amino acids: CASSDRLATEAFF.

This clonotype appeared a few times. The chain uses TRBV7-9 and TRBJ2-1; 8 nucleotides match TRBD2. Germline V gene sequence: CDR1 SEHNR, CDR2 FQNEAQ (reference sequence). This CDR3 contains 15 residues. The V and J ends lost 5 bases and 8 bases, in that order; junction bases with no gene match: 11. CDR3 residues: CASSLGLVGRDEQFF. The DNA of the CDR3 is TGTGCCAGCAGCCTGGGACTAGTTGGGAGGGATGAGCAGTTCTTC.

This clonotype was detected a few times. This chain links TRBV4-1 with TRBJ2-1, with D possibly being TRBD2 (6 bases). CDR1 MGHRA and CDR2 YSYEKL come from the germline V gene. The V end was cut by 3 bases, the J end by 8 bases, with 11 bases between. The CDR3 loop spans 13 amino acids. DNA for the CDR3: TGCGCCAGCAGCCATTCAGCGGGTTATGAGCAGTTCTTC. Translating gives CASSHSAGYEQFF.

There are many counts of this clonotype. This chain links TRBV28 with TRBJ1-1, with D uncertain. The V end was cut by 5 bases, the J end by 0 bases, with 10 bases between. The length of the CDR3 is 14 residues. Germline loops: CDR1 MDHEN, CDR2 SYDVKM. CDR3 coding DNA: TGTGCCAGCAGTATGGATGTTTTGAACACTGAAGCTTTCTTT. Translated: CASSMDVLNTEAFF.

The sample holds a few counts of this clonotype. V gene TRBV12-3 or TRBV12-4 combines with J gene TRBJ2-2; 11 bases agree with TRBD2. V was pared by 4 bases and J by 5 bases, with 18 bases of the junction left unmatched. The CDR3 has 20 amino acids. CDR3 sequence: CASSSTWDLAGGPVTGELFF. CDR3 DNA sequence: TGTGCCAGCAGTTCGACGTGGGATTTAGCGGGAGGGCCGGTAACCGGGGAGCTGTTTTTT.

This clonotype was recorded at least ten times. This CDR3 reads CAISEDGGEQYF. CDR3 sequence (DNA): TGTGCCATCAGTGAAGACGGTGGCGAGCAGTACTTC. The rearrangement joins TRBV10-3 to TRBJ2-7; D gene uncertain. The CDR3 spans 12 residues. Germline loops: CDR1 ENHRY, CDR2 SYGVKD. V lost 3 bases, J lost 6 bases, and 9 bases lay in between.

The chain's CDR3 is CASSRMTGVGNTIYF. The CDR3 DNA reads TGTGCCAGCAGCCGAATGACAGGGGTTGGTAACACCATATATTTT. The rearrangement links TRBV7-2 to TRBJ1-3, with 8 bases that match TRBD1. The CDR3 is 15 residues long. Germline-derived CDR1 and CDR2 are SGHTA and FQGNSA. After removal of 5 bases from V and 7 bases from J, the junction contained 10 bases not matched to a gene. Complete variable domain (other parts from reference TRBV7-2 and TRBJ1-3): GAGVSQSPSNKVTEKGKDVELRCDPISGHTALYWYRQSLGQGLEFLIYFQGNSAPDKSGLPSDRFSAERTGGSVSTLTIQRTQQEDSAVYLCASSRMTGVGNTIYFGEGSWLTVV.

This clonotype was counted at least ten times. The chain recombines TRBV20-1 with TRBJ2-1; 7 bases agree with TRBD2. The CDR3 totals 15 residues. J was trimmed by 0 bases and V by 0 bases; bases with no gene match: 2. Germline CDR1 is DFQATT and CDR2 is SNEGSKA (reference sequence). The CDR3 here is CSARDSSGSYNEQFF. The CDR3 DNA follows: TGCAGTGCTAGAGACTCTAGCGGCTCCTACAATGAGCAGTTCTTC.

The chain employs TRBV6-1 and TRBJ2-2, with TRBD1 matching over 9 bases. This CDR3 has 15 amino acids. J was trimmed by 5 bases and V by 7 bases; bases with no gene match: 8. Germline CDR1 and CDR2: MNHNS and SASEGT. The CDR3 DNA is TGTGCCAGCACCGAACGGGACAGGGATACCGGGGAGCTGTTTTTT. Translation: CASTERDRDTGELFF.

DNA for the CDR3: TGTGCCAGCAGCTCACAGCGCACCGGGGAGCTGTTTTTT. Amino acid sequence: CASSSQRTGELFF. This chain connects TRBV5-8 to TRBJ2-2, with D unclear. Per the germline V gene, CDR1 is SGHTS and CDR2 is YDEGEE. The ends were cut back, 3 bases at V and 4 bases at J, with 7 bases in the middle. This CDR3 comprises 13 residues. The variable domain in full, with the rest retrieved from reference TRBV5-8 and TRBJ2-2, is EAGVTQSPTHLIKTRGQQATLRCSPISGHTSVYWYQQALGLGLQFLLWYDEGEERNRGNFPPRFSGRQFPNYSSELNVNALELEDSALYLCASSSQRTGELFFGEGSRLTVL.

CDR3 loop: CAISVGGLAEAFF. DNA for the CDR3: TGTGCCATCAGTGTCGGGGGGCTGGCTGAAGCTTTCTTT. V gene TRBV10-3 combines with J gene TRBJ1-1; weak D call: TRBD1 (6 bases). V lost 4 bases, J lost 6 bases, and 12 bases lay in between. Germline V gene data show CDR1 as ENHRY and CDR2 as SYGVKD. CDR3 length equals 13 residues.

This clonotype has a handful of counts. The rearrangement links TRBV10-1 to TRBJ2-1; D is undetermined. CDR3 length: 13 residues. V shed 0 bases and J shed 13 bases, with 13 bases lying between them. Germline lookup yields CDR1 WNHNN and CDR2 SYGVQD (reference sequence). The DNA of the CDR3 is TGCGCCAGCAGTGAGTCCTACTCTCCTTATCAGTTCTTC. This gives the protein CASSESYSPYQFF.

This clonotype was counted at least ten times. V gene TRBV6-1 combines with J gene TRBJ2-5; perhaps TRBD1 as D (5 bases). Germline V gene lookup returns CDR1 MNHNS and CDR2 SASEGT. V was shortened by 7 bases and J by 4 bases, with 13 bases between the two germline ends. This CDR3 has 13 residues. CDR3 in DNA: TGTGCCAGCAAGAAAGGGGATGGAGAGACCCAGTACTTC. Its protein is CASKKGDGETQYF.